This TCR beta chain came from a study of blood T cell repertoires in COVID-19 (dated by TCRdb to the early 2020s). With respect to the entire study: Collaborator samples came from the United States, Italy and Spain and covered acute and convalescent phases of COVID-19. The prospective study material was composed of cDNA or gDNA derived from T cells, B-cell-depleted T cells, or PBMCs. Subjects who had been exposed to COVID-19, were actively infected with it, or had recovered from it provided the deeply sampled blood TCRbeta repertoires that made up the dataset. The repertoires were released in a freely available public database meant as a resource for research on the immune response to SARS-CoV-2. Samples came from the ongoing ImmuneRACE study (first 160 participants) plus 1,254 subjects from 6 global collaborators. Sample metadata almost always included a de-identified subject ID, COVID-19 status, age in years and sex. Where available, HLA class I and class II types were obtained from metadata supplied by the sample provider rather than from assay-based typing. Broad study findings and their caveats: The quantity of clinical and demographic metadata differed by source and by participant and was supplied without curation.

Participants in the prospective study were aged about 18 to 89 years, lived in some 24 United States geographic areas, and enrolled through a virtual design. In the prospective study, participants were assigned to cohorts based on the clinical history participants reported in a screening survey and a study questionnaire. In the prospective study, mobile phlebotomists collected whole blood, serum and a nasopharyngeal or oropharyngeal swab from each participant. Prospective study participants could optionally give additional blood draws and questionnaires over a 2-month period. Before DNA extraction, blood samples from the prospective study were shipped at room temperature or frozen. TCRbeta CDR3 regions were amplified from genomic DNA using the immunoSEQ Assay, a bias-controlled multiplex PCR. Turning to the authors' computational methods: Within the assay, amplification of reference gene primers was used to estimate how many nucleated cells each sample contained. Sequence reads were collapsed and filtered to measure the absolute abundance of every unique TCRbeta CDR3 rearrangement. For each sample, productive Simpson clonality was calculated as the square root of Simpson's diversity index across productive rearrangements. TCRdb mirrors the immuneACCESS table, restricted to in-frame sequences. Some clones are absent from its copies; in checked studies, under half trace to an unresolved V gene, and the reason for the others is unknown. V, J and clone size were drawn from that table, and D and trimming were deduced from the DNA. For this sample the table gives 250,000 or so clones, of which about 87% were detected only once. The ten largest clones represent over 2% of the sample.

Turning to this clone: What this receptor recognizes is not known. Per-nucleotide qualities are absent, and no much larger clonotype sits a single base away.

The germline V gene specifies SQVTM as CDR1 and ANQGSEA as CDR2. From the cysteine up to the phenylalanine, the CDR3 has a length of 11 residues. The retained sequence is limited to the CDR3, 33 bases, with the frame set at the first base. The germline ends are 10 bases apart after V is trimmed by 3 bases and J by 8 bases. Source material: PBMCs or T cells enriched from blood (not recorded which). This TCR was sampled from a woman aged 40 to 50 with acute COVID-19. The V and J genes are TRBV29-1 and TRBJ1-2, with TRBD1 perhaps the D gene, on 6 matching bases. The CDR3 sequence is CSVDFRGGYTF. The sequenced DNA is TGCAGCGTTGACTTCAGGGGCGGCTACACCTTC.